This T cell receptor beta chain was sequenced in a study of molecular identifiers for immune sequencing clone quantification. The bulk TCR libraries were made with methods described before and with listed TCR primers. A single record per CDR3 protein comes from TCRdb applying MiXCR to the PCR reads. The sample holds 60,000 to 70,000 distinct CDR3 sequences, about a sixth seen once. The CDR3 covers 15 residues. Germline-derived CDR1 and CDR2 are MNHEY and SVGEGT. The V and J ends lost 4 bases and 2 bases, in that order; junction bases with no gene match: 4. This clonotype was detected many times. Its antigen is not known. CD8+CD4-CCR7+CD45RA+ sorting gave the naive CD8 T cells. Notes on the study in general: Among one million naive cells, spiked Jurkat TCR RNA from a single cell was reportedly detectable. Sizes of highly expanded clones could be underestimated through identical TCRs sharing a barcode.

The TCR was taken from a human donor in good health. Some libraries in this study had Jurkat cell RNA spiked in. The chain has TRBV6-2 or TRBV6-3 and TRBJ2-2; 7 nucleotides line up with TRBD2. Source material: naive CD8+ T cells from blood, with Jurkat cell RNA spiked in. Specified subset: FACS-sorted CD8+CD4-CCR7+CD45RA+ naive T cells. Here the CDR3 reads CASSSLAVNTGELFF. The CDR3 DNA follows: TGTGCCAGCAGTTCCCTAGCGGTTAACACCGGGGAGCTGTTTTTT.